This T cell receptor (beta chain) was captured in a study of T-cell reconstitution after alpha-beta-depleted transplantation in children. Preparing the TCRbeta library involved the use of unique molecular identifiers. TCRdb re-derived calls from the PCR reads in MiXCR, one entry per CDR3 protein. Here the sample spans around 800,000 distinct CDR3 sequences, around 15% being singletons. This clonotype was detected only a few times. Trimming took 6 bases from V and 7 from J; bases not matched to a gene: 8. Germline V gene data show CDR1 as LNHDA and CDR2 as SQIVND (reference sequence). The CDR3 has 15 residues.

The chain employs TRBV19 and TRBJ2-1, with TRBD2 identical over 11 bases. Specimen: PBMCs, mostly from graft donor cells, collected 360 days after TCRalphabeta/CD19-depleted stem cell transplant. The TCR was taken from a male patient aged 10 to 17 who had a stem cell transplant for acute lymphoblastic leukemia, so the T cells may come from the graft donor. CDR3 DNA sequence: TGTGCCAGTAGGAATAGCGGGAGGGATTCTAATGAGCAGTTCTTC. This translates into CASRNSGRDSNEQFF.